Following are 30 T cell receptor beta chains from one sample sequenced in a study of blood T cell repertoires in COVID-19. Only in-frame clones appear in the TCRdb table, and some are missing; sequencing was by immunoSEQ multiplex PCR. This sample has 400,000 to 500,000 clones; about 88% occur once, and the top ten carry approximately 1.3%. The specimen was PBMCs or T cells enriched from blood (not recorded which). The receptors come from a woman younger than 30 who had been exposed to COVID-19.

The rearrangement uses TRBV7-2 and TRBJ2-7; TRBD2 aligns across 7 bases. The CDR3 loop spans 14 amino acids. The V gene's germline CDR1 is SGHTA and CDR2 FQGNSA. J was trimmed by 5 bases and V by 4 bases; bases with no gene match: 8. CDR3 in DNA: TGTGCCAGCAGCTACTCGGCGGGGGTCAACGAGCAGTACTTC. Its translation: CASSYSAGVNEQYF.

This clone was counted only a few times. The rearrangement uses TRBV6-5 and TRBJ1-2; 7 positions agree with TRBD1. After removal of 6 bases from V and 8 bases from J, the junction contained 6 bases not matched to a gene. Germline lookup yields CDR1 MNHEY and CDR2 SVGAGI. This CDR3 region has 12 residues. The CDR3 DNA sequence: TGTGCCAGCAGGAAGGGGGCGGAAGGCTACACCTTC. Protein product: CASRKGAEGYTF.

The chain carries TRBV2 and TRBJ1-1; no reliable D call. Germline V CDR1 and CDR2: SNHLY, FYNNEI. The V end lost 4 bases, the J end lost 3 bases, and 12 bases lay between the germline ends. The CDR3 has 14 amino acids. CDR3 DNA sequence: TGTGCCAGCAGTGTTAAAGGGAGGCACACTGAAGCTTTCTTT. Amino acid sequence: CASSVKGRHTEAFF.

The chain recombines TRBV13 with TRBJ2-5, with 7 positions matching TRBD2. From germline, CDR1 is PRHDT and CDR2 FYEKMQ (reference sequence). CDR3 size: 12 residues. The junction had 1 base not matched to a gene; V was cut back by 0 bases and J by 9 bases. The chain's CDR3 is CASSLGRGAQYF. The CDR3 DNA reads as TGTGCCAGCAGCTTAGGCCGGGGGGCCCAGTACTTC.

This chain connects TRBV2 to TRBJ2-7, with D maybe TRBD2 (5 bases). V lost 6 bases, J lost 3 bases, and 12 bases lay in between. The CDR3 totals 13 residues. The germline gives CDR1 SNHLY, CDR2 FYNNEI. The CDR3 protein is CASREEGIYEQYF. The CDR3 coding sequence is TGTGCCAGCAGGGAGGAAGGGATCTACGAGCAGTACTTC.

The genes are TRBV7-9 and TRBJ1-4; 8 bases are shared with TRBD1. In germline, CDR1 is SEHNR, CDR2 FQNEAQ (reference sequence). V dropped 5 bases and J dropped 7; count of bases not matched to a gene: 12. This CDR3 has 16 residues. The CDR3 bases are TGTGCCAGCAGCGCGCGACAGGGGTCGTATCCTGAAAAACTGTTTTTT. This encodes CASSARQGSYPEKLFF.

The chain combines TRBV7-9 with TRBJ1-5; maybe TRBD1 (5 bases). The CDR3 length is 18 residues. In germline, CDR1 is SEHNR, CDR2 FQNEAQ (reference sequence). Deletions cut 1 base from V and 0 bases from J, with 16 bases between. CDR3 amino acids: CASSLVLSRDISNQPQHF. CDR3 bases: TGTGCCAGCAGCTTAGTTCTTTCCAGGGATATTAGCAATCAGCCCCAGCATTTT. The whole variable domain, filled in from reference TRBV7-9 and TRBJ1-5, reads DTGVSQNPRHKITKRGQNVTFRCDPISEHNRLYWYRQTLGQGPEFLTYFQNEAQLEKSRLLSDRFSAERPKGSFSTLEIQRTEQGDSAMYLCASSLVLSRDISNQPQHFGDGTRLSIL.

V and J are TRBV5-1 and TRBJ2-7; TRBD1 aligns across 8 bases. Unmatched junction bases numbered 7, after V lost 4 bases and J lost 1 base. The germline gives CDR1 SGHRS, CDR2 YFSETQ. The CDR3 is 15 amino acids. CDR3 DNA sequence: TGCGCCAGCAGCCCGGGGACAGGTAGGTCCTACGAGCAGTACTTC. This translates into CASSPGTGRSYEQYF.

The V and J genes are TRBV11-2 and TRBJ2-5, with 13 bases identical to TRBD2. Germline trimming cut 5 bases from V and 5 bases from J; bases unmatched to any gene: 8. CDR1 SGHAT and CDR2 FQNNGV come from the germline V gene. This CDR3 region has 16 residues. The CDR3 DNA reads as TGTGCCAGCAGCCCTGCCGGACTAGCGGGAGTGGAGACCCAGTACTTC. Amino acid sequence: CASSPAGLAGVETQYF.

CDR3 amino acids: CASSHGQIHEQFF. The CDR3 DNA is TGTGCCAGCAGCCATGGACAGATCCATGAGCAGTTCTTC. This chain joins TRBV3-1 (or the pseudogene TRBV3-2) and TRBJ2-1; D perhaps matches TRBD1 (6 bases). V was clipped by 3 bases and J by 8 bases, with 11 bases between them. CDR3 size: 13 residues. Germline CDR1 LGHDT, CDR2 YNNKEL (reference sequence).

J is TRBJ2-7 and V is TRBV3-1 (or the pseudogene TRBV3-2); D possibly corresponds to TRBD1 (5 bases). Germline V gene lookup returns CDR1 LGHDT and CDR2 YNNKEL (reference sequence). With 6 bases removed from V and 3 bases from J, the gap between germline ends came to 18 bases. The CDR3 runs to 15 residues. CDR3 sequence: CASRPNLGQIYEQYF. CDR3 sequence (DNA): TGTGCCAGCAGACCAAATCTTGGACAAATCTACGAGCAGTACTTC.

The V gene is TRBV24-1, the J gene TRBJ2-3; the match to TRBD1 covers 10 bases. Unmatched junction bases numbered 7, after V lost 5 bases and J lost 3 bases. There are 16 residues in the CDR3. The germline V gene encodes CDR1 KGHDR and CDR2 SFDVKD. In DNA, the CDR3 is TGTGCCACCAGTGTCACCGGGACAGGGGAGACAGATACGCAGTATTTT. Residues: CATSVTGTGETDTQYF.

The V and J genes are TRBV18 and TRBJ1-1; a possible D gene is TRBD1 (5 bases). CDR3 length: 17 residues. Germline CDR1 reads KGHSH; CDR2 reads LQKENI. V lost 4 bases to trimming and J lost 0 bases, with 18 bases between them. The CDR3 protein is CASSLEHWTPMNTEAFF. In DNA form, the CDR3 reads TGTGCCAGCTCACTAGAACACTGGACACCTATGAACACTGAAGCTTTCTTT.

The chain recombines TRBV11-3 with TRBJ1-1, with 9 positions matching TRBD1. The CDR3 spans 18 residues. Germline assignment: CDR1 SGHNT and CDR2 YENEEA. The V and J ends lost 4 bases and 4 bases, in that order; junction bases with no gene match: 16. The CDR3 DNA sequence: TGTGCCAGCAGCTCACCCGGGACAGGGAGGTGTCGGACCACTGAAGCTTTCTTT. It encodes CASSSPGTGRCRTTEAFF.

The chain recombines TRBV5-1 with TRBJ2-2; D remains ambiguous. Germline CDR1 is SGHRS and CDR2 is YFSETQ. The CDR3 spans 16 residues. Trimming cost V 4 bases and J 0 bases, with 13 bases left between them. The CDR3 spells CASSQTREANTGELFF. The CDR3 DNA reads TGCGCCAGCAGCCAGACTCGTGAGGCGAACACCGGGGAGCTGTTTTTT.

The rearrangement joins TRBV6-5 to TRBJ2-3, with 8 positions matching TRBD1. The germline V gene has CDR1 MNHEY and CDR2 SVGAGI. CDR3 length: 15 amino acids. V gave up 6 bases and J gave up 2 bases; unmatched junction bases: 7. CDR3 in amino acids: CASRLPGQATDTQYF. For the CDR3, the DNA is TGTGCCAGCAGACTACCGGGACAGGCCACAGATACGCAGTATTTT.

The rearrangement joins TRBV7-2 to TRBJ1-2; 9 bases are a match to TRBD1. This CDR3 region has 15 residues. Germline lookup yields CDR1 SGHTA and CDR2 FQGNSA. The ends lost 5 bases at V and 3 bases at J; junction bases unmatched: 7. CDR3 nucleotide sequence: TGTGCCAGCAGCCCCGGACAGGGGAGGTACTATGGCTACACCTTC. Its translation is CASSPGQGRYYGYTF.

This clone turned up a few times. The chain is built from TRBV27 and TRBJ2-2; 8 nucleotides agree with TRBD2. With 1 base clipped from V and 6 bases from J, the junction kept 7 bases outside the gene matches. Per germline, CDR1 MNHEY and CDR2 SMNVEV (reference sequence). This CDR3 is built from 16 residues. For the CDR3, the DNA is TGTGCCAGCAGTTTATTGGGACTAGTTAATCCCGGGGAGCTGTTTTTT. Translated: CASSLLGLVNPGELFF.

The gene calls are TRBV12-3 or TRBV12-4 and TRBJ2-5, with a tentative D call TRBD2 (6 bases). The CDR3 spans 13 residues. Trimming removed 5 bases from V and 5 bases from J, with 12 bases in between. This CDR3 reads CASSPGTPETQYF. The CDR3 DNA follows: TGTGCCAGCAGTCCCGGGACTCCCGAGACCCAGTACTTC.

The V gene is TRBV30, the J gene TRBJ2-5; TRBD2 matches 8 bases. V gave up 2 bases and J gave up 5 bases; unmatched junction bases: 13. The CDR3 spans 16 residues. Germline V lookup: CDR1 GTSNPN, CDR2 SVGIG (reference sequence). CDR3 amino acids: CAWSKALAGRRETQYF. DNA for the CDR3: TGTGCCTGGAGTAAAGCCTTAGCGGGGAGGCGGGAGACCCAGTACTTC.

CDR3 sequence: CASSPGQTYEQYF. CDR3 DNA: TGTGCCAGCAGCCCCGGACAGACCTACGAGCAGTACTTC. The chain carries TRBV7-9 and TRBJ2-7, with a weak D call TRBD1 (6 bases). Trimming took off 5 bases at V and 2 bases at J, with 10 bases between the two ends. The germline CDR1 and CDR2 sequences are SEHNR and FQNEAQ (reference sequence). The CDR3 consists of 13 residues.

The rearrangement uses TRBV7-2 and TRBJ2-4, with TRBD2 as a possible D gene (6 bases). Germline CDR1 reads SGHTA; CDR2 reads FQGNSA. Deletions cut 0 bases from V and 7 bases from J, with 10 bases between. CDR3 length: 14 residues. Here the CDR3 DNA reads TGTGCCAGCAGCTTAGCGCCTGGAGGGAACATTCAGTACTTC. Its protein product is CASSLAPGGNIQYF.

The genes are TRBV3-1 (or the pseudogene TRBV3-2) and TRBJ1-3, with D tentatively TRBD1 (5 bases). Germline loops: CDR1 LGHDT, CDR2 YNNKEL (reference sequence). This CDR3 has 12 residues. Trimming took off 7 bases at V and 10 bases at J, with 14 bases between the two ends. CDR3 in DNA: TGTGCCAGCAAAAACCCTCGGGGGACCATATATTTT. This sequence encodes CASKNPRGTIYF.

The gene calls are TRBV7-2 and TRBJ2-1, with 10 nucleotides matching TRBD2. Germline V CDR1 and CDR2: SGHTA, FQGNSA. The CDR3 covers 16 residues. Losses at the gene ends were 6 bases for V and 4 bases for J; bases not matched to a gene: 9. The DNA for the CDR3 is TGTGCCAGCAGATCTACGGGACTAGCGTCTTACAATGAGCAGTTCTTC. Protein: CASRSTGLASYNEQFF.

This chain connects TRBV20-1 to TRBJ2-1, with TRBD2 matching over 10 bases. The V segment lost 6 bases and the J segment 13 bases; nucleotides outside the gene matches: 6. This CDR3 is 11 amino acids long. CDR1 DFQATT and CDR2 SNEGSKA come from the germline V gene (reference sequence). The CDR3 is CSAESSGSQFF. The CDR3 nucleotides read TGCAGTGCGGAATCTAGCGGGAGTCAGTTCTTC.

V gene TRBV9 combines with J gene TRBJ1-2; unclear D gene. The CDR3 loop spans 15 amino acids. V was trimmed by 0 bases and J by 0 bases, leaving 9 bases between them. Per germline, CDR1 SGDLS and CDR2 YYNGEE. The CDR3 region has the DNA TGTGCCAGCAGCGTAGAGCCACTAGCTAACTATGGCTACACCTTC. It specifies CASSVEPLANYGYTF.

The chain combines TRBV28 with TRBJ2-1; TRBD2 aligns across 14 bases. The CDR3 runs 17 residues. The V segment lost 2 bases and the J segment 7 bases; nucleotides outside the gene matches: 7. CDR1 and CDR2 (germline): MDHEN, SYDVKM. The CDR3 DNA reads TGTGCCAGCAGTTTACGCACCGGGACTAGCGGGAGTAATGAGCAGTTCTTC. Encoded protein: CASSLRTGTSGSNEQFF.

The rearrangement links TRBV2 to TRBJ2-7; TRBD1 matches 10 bases. V dropped 1 base and J dropped 0; count of bases not matched to a gene: 3. The CDR3 is 16 residues long. Per germline, CDR1 SNHLY and CDR2 FYNNEI. This CDR3 reads CASSEDRTGGSYEQYF. CDR3 DNA sequence: TGTGCCAGCAGTGAAGACCGGACAGGGGGCTCCTACGAGCAGTACTTC.

The V and J genes are TRBV7-2 and TRBJ2-4, with D tentatively TRBD1 (6 bases). V was cut by 2 bases and J by 0 bases, with 20 bases left in between. CDR1 and CDR2 from the germline V gene are SGHTA and FQGNSA. The CDR3 has 19 residues. The CDR3 DNA follows: TGTGCCAGCAGCTTACTGGGCAGGGGTTTTGGGCGAGCCAAAAACATTCAGTACTTC. It specifies CASSLLGRGFGRAKNIQYF.

V usage is TRBV5-6 and J usage is TRBJ2-1; weak D call: TRBD1 (6 bases). The CDR3 runs 14 residues. In germline, CDR1 is SGHDT, CDR2 YYEEEE. V was pared by 2 bases and J by 7 bases, with 13 bases between. CDR3 sequence: CASSLTGIRNEQFF. In DNA form, the CDR3 reads TGTGCCAGCAGCTTAACAGGGATAAGAAATGAGCAGTTCTTC.